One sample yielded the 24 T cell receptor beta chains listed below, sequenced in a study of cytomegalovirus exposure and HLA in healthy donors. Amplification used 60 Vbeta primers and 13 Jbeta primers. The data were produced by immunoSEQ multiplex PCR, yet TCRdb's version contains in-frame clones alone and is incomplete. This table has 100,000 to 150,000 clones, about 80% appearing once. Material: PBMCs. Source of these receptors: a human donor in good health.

This chain's CDR3 is CASSLGDRGGTEAFF. DNA of the CDR3: TGTGCCAGCAGCTTAGGTGACAGGGGAGGAACTGAAGCTTTCTTT. The chain links TRBV7-9 to TRBJ1-1; 8 bases map to TRBD1. The ends lost 1 base at V and 5 bases at J; junction bases unmatched: 6. The CDR3 is 15 amino acids. CDR1 and CDR2 from the germline V gene are SEHNR and FQNEAQ (reference sequence).

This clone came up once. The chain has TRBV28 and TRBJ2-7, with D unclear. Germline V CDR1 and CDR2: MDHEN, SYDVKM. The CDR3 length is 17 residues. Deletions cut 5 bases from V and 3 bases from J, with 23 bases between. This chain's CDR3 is CASSPDHLGLLYYEQYF. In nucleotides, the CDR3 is TGTGCCAGCAGTCCAGACCATCTGGGCCTTCTCTACTACGAGCAGTACTTC.

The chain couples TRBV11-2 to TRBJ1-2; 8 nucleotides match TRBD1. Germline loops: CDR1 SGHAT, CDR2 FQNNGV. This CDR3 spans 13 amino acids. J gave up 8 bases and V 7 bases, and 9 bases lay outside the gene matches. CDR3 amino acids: CASTLGQGQGYTF. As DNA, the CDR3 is TGTGCCAGCACCCTTGGACAGGGACAAGGCTACACCTTC.

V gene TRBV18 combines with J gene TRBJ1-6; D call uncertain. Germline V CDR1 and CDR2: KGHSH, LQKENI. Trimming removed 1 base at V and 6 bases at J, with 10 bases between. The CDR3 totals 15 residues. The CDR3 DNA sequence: TGTGCCAGCTCACCACTGGAGGGTCTTAATTCACCCCTCCACTTT. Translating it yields CASSPLEGLNSPLHF.

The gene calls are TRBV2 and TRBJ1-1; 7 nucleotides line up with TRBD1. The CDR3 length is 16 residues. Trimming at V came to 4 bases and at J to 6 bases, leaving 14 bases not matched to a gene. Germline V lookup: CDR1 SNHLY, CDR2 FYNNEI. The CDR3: CASSAHPLDRAPEAFF. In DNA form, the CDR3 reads TGTGCCAGCAGTGCTCATCCTCTCGACAGGGCCCCTGAAGCTTTCTTT.

CDR3 amino acids: CASSDPTVAKNIQYF. DNA of the CDR3: TGTGCCAGCAGTGACCCGACAGTAGCCAAAAACATTCAGTACTTC. The rearrangement links TRBV25-1 to TRBJ2-4, with a tentative D call TRBD1 (5 bases). The germline gives CDR1 MGHDK, CDR2 SYGVNS. The CDR3 spans 15 residues. V gave up 3 bases and J gave up 0 bases, with 9 bases separating them.

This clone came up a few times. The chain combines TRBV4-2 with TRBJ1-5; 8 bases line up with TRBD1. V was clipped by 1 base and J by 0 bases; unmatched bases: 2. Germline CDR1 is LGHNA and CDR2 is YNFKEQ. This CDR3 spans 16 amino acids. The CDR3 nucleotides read TGTGCCAGCAGCCAAGGGACAGGGAATAGCAATCAGCCCCAGCATTTT. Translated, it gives CASSQGTGNSNQPQHF.

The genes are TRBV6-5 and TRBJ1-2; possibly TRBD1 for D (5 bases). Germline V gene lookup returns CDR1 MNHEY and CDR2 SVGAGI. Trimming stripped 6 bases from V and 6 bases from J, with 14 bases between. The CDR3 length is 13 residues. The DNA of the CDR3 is TGTGCCAGCAGCCCTCGACCAGGGAATGGCTACACCTTC. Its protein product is CASSPRPGNGYTF.

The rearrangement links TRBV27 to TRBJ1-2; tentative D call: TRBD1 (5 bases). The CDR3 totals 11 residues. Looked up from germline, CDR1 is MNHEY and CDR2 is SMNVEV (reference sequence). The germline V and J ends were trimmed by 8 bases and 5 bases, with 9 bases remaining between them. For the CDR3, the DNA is TGTGCCAGCGGACAAGCATATGGCTACACCTTC. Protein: CASGQAYGYTF.

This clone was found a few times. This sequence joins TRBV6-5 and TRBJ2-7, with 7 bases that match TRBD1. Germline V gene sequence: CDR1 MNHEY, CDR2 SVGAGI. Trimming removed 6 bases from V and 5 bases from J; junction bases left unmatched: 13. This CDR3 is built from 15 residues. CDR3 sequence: CASRNNRGAPDEQYF. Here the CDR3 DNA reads TGTGCCAGCAGGAACAACAGGGGAGCCCCTGACGAGCAGTACTTC.

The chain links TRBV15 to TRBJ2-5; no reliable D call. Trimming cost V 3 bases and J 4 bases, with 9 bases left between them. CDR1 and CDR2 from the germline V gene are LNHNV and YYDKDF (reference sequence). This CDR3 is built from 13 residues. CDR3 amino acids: CATSRSSRETQYF. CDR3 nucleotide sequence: TGTGCCACCAGCAGGTCTAGTCGAGAGACCCAGTACTTC.

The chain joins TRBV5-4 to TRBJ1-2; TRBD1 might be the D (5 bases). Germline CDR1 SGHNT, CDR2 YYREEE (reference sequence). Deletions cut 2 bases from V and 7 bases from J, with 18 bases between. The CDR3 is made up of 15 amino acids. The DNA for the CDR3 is TGTGCCAGCAGCTTCAGGGTTCGGAGCCCAGGTGGCTACACCTTC. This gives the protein CASSFRVRSPGGYTF. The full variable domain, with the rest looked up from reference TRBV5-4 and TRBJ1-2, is ETGVTQSPTHLIKTRGQQVTLRCSSQSGHNTVSWYQQALGQGPQFIFQYYREEENGRGNFPPRFSGLQFPNYSSELNVNALELDDSALYLCASSFRVRSPGGYTFGSGTRLTVV.

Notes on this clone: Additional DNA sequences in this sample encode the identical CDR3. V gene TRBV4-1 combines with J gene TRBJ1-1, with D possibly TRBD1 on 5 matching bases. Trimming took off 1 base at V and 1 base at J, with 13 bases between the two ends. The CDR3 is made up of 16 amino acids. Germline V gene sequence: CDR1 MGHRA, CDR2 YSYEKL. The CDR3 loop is CASSQAWGVGNTEAFF. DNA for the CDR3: TGCGCCAGCAGCCAAGCGTGGGGGGTCGGGAACACTGAAGCTTTCTTT.

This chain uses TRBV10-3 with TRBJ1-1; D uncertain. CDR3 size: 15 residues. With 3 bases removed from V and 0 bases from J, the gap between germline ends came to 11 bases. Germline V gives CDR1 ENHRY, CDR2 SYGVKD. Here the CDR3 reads CAISEAGQMNTEAFF. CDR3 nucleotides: TGTGCCATCAGTGAAGCGGGCCAAATGAACACTGAAGCTTTCTTT.

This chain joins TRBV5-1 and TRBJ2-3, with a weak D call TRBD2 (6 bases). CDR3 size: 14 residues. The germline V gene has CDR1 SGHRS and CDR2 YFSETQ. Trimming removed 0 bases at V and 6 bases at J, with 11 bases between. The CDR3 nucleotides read TGCGCCAGCAGCTTGGGTGCGGGGATTGATACGCAGTATTTT. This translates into CASSLGAGIDTQYF.

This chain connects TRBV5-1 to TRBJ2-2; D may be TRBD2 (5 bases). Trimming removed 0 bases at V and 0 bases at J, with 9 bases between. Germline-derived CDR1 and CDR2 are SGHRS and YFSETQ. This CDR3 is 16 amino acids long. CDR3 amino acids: CASSLARESNTGELFF. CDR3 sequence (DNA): TGCGCCAGCAGCTTGGCACGGGAATCGAACACCGGGGAGCTGTTTTTT.

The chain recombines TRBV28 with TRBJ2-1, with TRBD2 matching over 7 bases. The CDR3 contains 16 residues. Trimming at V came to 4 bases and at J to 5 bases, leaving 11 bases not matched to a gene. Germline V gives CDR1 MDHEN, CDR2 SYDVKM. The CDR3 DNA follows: TGTGCCAGCAGTTCCCCCGGACTAGTCTTCCACAATGAGCAGTTCTTC. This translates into CASSSPGLVFHNEQFF.

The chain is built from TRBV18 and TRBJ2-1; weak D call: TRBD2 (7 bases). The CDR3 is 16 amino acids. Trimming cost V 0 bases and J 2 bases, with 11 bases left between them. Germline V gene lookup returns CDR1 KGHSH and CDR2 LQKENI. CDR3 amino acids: CASSPPGGGAYNEQFF. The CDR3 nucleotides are TGTGCCAGCTCACCACCCGGAGGGGGGGCCTACAATGAGCAGTTCTTC.

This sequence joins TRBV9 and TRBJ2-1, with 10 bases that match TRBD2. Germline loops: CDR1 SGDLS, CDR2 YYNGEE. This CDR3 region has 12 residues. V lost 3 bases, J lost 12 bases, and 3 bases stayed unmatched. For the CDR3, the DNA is TGTGCCAGCAGCGATTCTAGCGGGGGGCAGTTCTTC. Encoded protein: CASSDSSGGQFF.

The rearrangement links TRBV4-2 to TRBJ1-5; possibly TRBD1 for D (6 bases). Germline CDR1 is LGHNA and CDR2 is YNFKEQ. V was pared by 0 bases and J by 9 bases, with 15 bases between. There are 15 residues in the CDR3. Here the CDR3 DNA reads TGTGCCAGCAGCCAAGAAGACAGGTCAATGGGGCCCCAGCATTTT. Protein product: CASSQEDRSMGPQHF.

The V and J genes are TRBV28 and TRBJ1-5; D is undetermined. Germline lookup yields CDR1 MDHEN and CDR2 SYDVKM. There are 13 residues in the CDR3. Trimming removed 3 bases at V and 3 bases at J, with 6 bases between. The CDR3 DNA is TGTGCCAGCAGTTTGAGCGACAATCAGCCCCAGCATTTT. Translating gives CASSLSDNQPQHF.

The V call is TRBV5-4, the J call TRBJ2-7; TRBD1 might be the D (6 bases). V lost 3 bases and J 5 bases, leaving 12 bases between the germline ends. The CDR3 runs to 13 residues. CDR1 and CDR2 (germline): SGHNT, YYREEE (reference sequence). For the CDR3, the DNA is TGTGCCAGCAGCTCAACAGGGTTCGACGAGCAGTACTTC. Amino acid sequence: CASSSTGFDEQYF.

CDR3 residues: CASEPWGTTNTGELFF. CDR3 sequence (DNA): TGTGCCAGTGAACCTTGGGGGACAACGAACACCGGGGAGCTGTTTTTT. The V and J genes are TRBV19 and TRBJ2-2; tentative D call: TRBD1 (6 bases). In germline, CDR1 is LNHDA, CDR2 SQIVND (reference sequence). Trimming took off 8 bases at V and 0 bases at J, with 16 bases between the two ends. The CDR3 is made up of 16 amino acids.

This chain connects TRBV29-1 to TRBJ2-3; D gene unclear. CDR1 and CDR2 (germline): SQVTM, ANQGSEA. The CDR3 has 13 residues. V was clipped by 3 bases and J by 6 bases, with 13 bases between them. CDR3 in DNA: TGCAGCGTTGAGGCCAAACGCCCGGATACGCAGTATTTT. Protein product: CSVEAKRPDTQYF.